One TCR beta chain is described in this entry. Its antigen is currently not known. Base quality data are lacking; no much larger clone is found one base away. For sequencing of the TCRbeta CDR3 region, genomic DNA was extracted from the sorted cells. The immunoSEQ Assay was used to sequence the TCRbeta CDR3 regions. As stored in TCRdb, this immuneACCESS dataset retains in-frame rearrangements with V and J assigned. A fraction of the clones does not appear; measured against another copy, unresolved V genes explain less than half of the discrepancy, and the remainder lacks a known reason. A total of about 29,000 clones appear in this sample, about nine tenths of them only once. The top ten clones comprise roughly 9.4% of the sample. This entry comes from a study of OX40 agonist ivuxolimab in advanced cancers. About the full investigation: Ivuxolimab was an agonistic, fully human IgG2 monoclonal antibody directed against OX40 (CD134), a costimulatory receptor. Patients were allowed to have had prior anti-PD-1, anti-PD-L1 or anti-CTLA-4 therapy, and approximately 40% of the dose-escalation patients had been treated with checkpoint inhibitors. Partial responses were achieved by three dose-escalation patients, of whom one had hepatocellular carcinoma and two had cutaneous melanoma. The paper describes the monotherapy dose-escalation part (N ≈ 49 patients) of the phase I trial of ivuxolimab. Intravenous ivuxolimab was administered to patients every 2 weeks at six dose levels: 0.01, 0.1, 0.3, 1.5, 3 and 10 mg/kg. In the dose-escalation cohort, around four fifths of patients were male, and the mean age was approximately 60 years, with a range of 23 to 79. Peripheral TCRbeta sequencing was intended to test whether TCR sequence diversity was altered and clonal T-cell expansion was caused by ivuxolimab. Of the 50 to 55 dose-escalation patients, hepatocellular carcinoma was present in 19, melanoma in roughly 15, renal cell carcinoma in 9 and head and neck cancer in 9. On the study overall, not on this receptor specifically: In the 0.1-3.0 mg/kg groups, partial responders had among the lowest normalized peripheral clonal expansion, particularly in CD8+ T cells. The antigen specificity of the peripheral T cells that underwent clonal expansion was not determined. Low levels of normalized T-cell clonal expansion were also seen in some patients who did not respond. At doses from 0.1 to 3.0 mg/kg, clonal expansion was seen in both CD4+ and CD8+ blood T cells between baseline and week 6. On average, CD8+ T cells showed more expanded clones than CD4+ T cells after ivuxolimab.

The trial excluded patients who had a history of autoimmune disease or who were on systemic immunosuppression. In every dose cohort, peripheral blood was drawn for TCR sequencing at baseline, cycle 4 day 1, and cycle 7 day 1. Samples were obtained from an open-label, multicenter, first-in-human phase I dose-escalation trial of ivuxolimab. Adults with locally advanced or metastatic melanoma, renal cell carcinoma, hepatocellular carcinoma or head and neck squamous cell carcinoma were enrolled in the trial. Before TCR sequencing, CD4+ T cells and CD8+ T cells were sorted from peripheral blood as separate populations. Sample: CD4+ or CD8+ T cells sorted from blood, taken in a trial of the OX40 agonist ivuxolimab. This TCR derives from an adult with an advanced solid tumor such as melanoma, head and neck, liver or kidney cancer.

The sequenced DNA: TGTGCCAGCAGCTTATCTCGGGCCACAGATACGCAGTATTTT. This codes for CASSLSRATDTQYF. The V and J segments used are TRBV11-1 and TRBJ2-3; no D gene call is confident. The germline V gene (reference sequence) provides CDR1 SGHAT and CDR2 FQDESV. The CDR3, cysteine through phenylalanine, is 14 amino acids long. Solely the CDR3 DNA is kept, with 42 bases framed from the first base. The V and J ends are trimmed by 2 bases and 2 bases, leaving 8 bases between them.